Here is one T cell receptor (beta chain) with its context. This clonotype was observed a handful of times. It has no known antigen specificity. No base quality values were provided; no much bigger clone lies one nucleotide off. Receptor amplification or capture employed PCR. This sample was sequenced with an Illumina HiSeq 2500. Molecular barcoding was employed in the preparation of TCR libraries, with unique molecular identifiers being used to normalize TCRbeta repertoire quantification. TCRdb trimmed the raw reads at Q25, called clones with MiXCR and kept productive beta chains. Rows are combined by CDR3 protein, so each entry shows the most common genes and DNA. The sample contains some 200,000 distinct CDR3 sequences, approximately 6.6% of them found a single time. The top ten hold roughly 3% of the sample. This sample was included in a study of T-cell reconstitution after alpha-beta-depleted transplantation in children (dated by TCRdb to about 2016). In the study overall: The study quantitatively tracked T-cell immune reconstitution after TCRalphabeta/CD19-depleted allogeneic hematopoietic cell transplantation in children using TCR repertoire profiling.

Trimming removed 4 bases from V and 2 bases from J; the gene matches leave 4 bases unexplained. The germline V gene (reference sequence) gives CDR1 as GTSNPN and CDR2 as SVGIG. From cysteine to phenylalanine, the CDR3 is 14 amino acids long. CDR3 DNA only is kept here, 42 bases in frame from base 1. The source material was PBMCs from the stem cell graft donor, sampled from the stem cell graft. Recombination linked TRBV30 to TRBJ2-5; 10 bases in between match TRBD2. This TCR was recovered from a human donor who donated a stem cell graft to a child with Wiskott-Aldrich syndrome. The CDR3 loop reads CAWKSSGRQETQYF. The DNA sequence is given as TGTGCCTGGAAATCTAGCGGGAGACAAGAGACCCAGTACTTC.